The rows below give T cell receptor beta chains drawn from one sample of a study of T cells expressing NK-cell markers. TCRdb reanalyzed the 5' RACE reads, giving one entry per CDR3 protein sequence and no DNA. Its table lists around 380,000 distinct CDR3 sequences. Material: blood T cells: a sorted CD56 or NKG2C T cell subset, CD4+ or CD8+ T cells, or bulk PBMC T cells (not recorded which). Receptors were obtained from a woman aged 45-59 years in good health. CDR3s include the opening cysteine and the closing phenylalanine or tryptophan.

J: TRBJ2-6
V: TRBV3-1
CDR3: CASRAAPSGANVLTF

J: TRBJ2-1
V: TRBV18
CDR3: CASSPLEFSYNEQFF

J: TRBJ2-7
V: TRBV6-1
CDR3: CASSEGSSYEQYF

J: TRBJ2-1
V: TRBV29-1
CDR3: CSLSLGVYNEQFF

J: TRBJ2-7
V: TRBV20-1
CDR3: CSATGTGAQYF

J: TRBJ2-7
V: TRBV7-9
CDR3: CASSGGVSFGEQYF

J: TRBJ1-1
V: TRBV20-1
CDR3: CSPKQENTEAFF

J: TRBJ1-1
V: TRBV20-1
CDR3: CSAMGPGQFNTEAFF

J: TRBJ1-6
V: TRBV3-1
CDR3: CASSQKAQNSPLHF

J: TRBJ2-3
V: TRBV13
CDR3: CASSRKTTTDTQYF

J: TRBJ2-5
V: TRBV7-2
CDR3: CASSWSGTDQETQYF

J: TRBJ1-2
V: TRBV7-6
CDR3: CASSMIQGAQNGYTF

J: TRBJ2-4
V: TRBV4-1
CDR3: CASSPPGLAVAKNIQYF

J: TRBJ2-2
V: TRBV6-5
CDR3: CASSYSLGGELFF

J: TRBJ2-5
V: TRBV6-4
CDR3: CASSDVSWQQETQYF

J: TRBJ2-1
V: TRBV12-3/TRBV12-4
CDR3: CASSSSDRAKQFF

J: TRBJ1-1
V: TRBV15
CDR3: CATSRVGQGNTEAFF

J: TRBJ2-3
V: TRBV6-5
CDR3: CASSYLGVRDTQYF

J: TRBJ2-3
V: TRBV7-3
CDR3: CASSLSPGTDTQYF

J: TRBJ2-7
V: TRBV18
CDR3: CASSTNTASLTLYEQYF

J: TRBJ2-2
V: TRBV5-5
CDR3: CASSYDYRDNTGELFF

J: TRBJ2-7
V: TRBV6-2/TRBV6-3
CDR3: CASRLGTSGSYEQYF

J: TRBJ2-3
V: TRBV5-1
CDR3: CASSPEVQRDTQYF

J: TRBJ2-6
V: TRBV5-4
CDR3: CASSLEGISGANVLTF

J: TRBJ2-1
V: TRBV7-2
CDR3: CASSPSGRAGSYNEQFF

J: TRBJ2-5
V: TRBV30
CDR3: CAWGRPSPKTQYF

J: TRBJ2-2
V: TRBV7-9
CDR3: CASSLSDPGELFF

J: TRBJ2-1
V: TRBV9
CDR3: CASSVDIPHFLAGGIEQFF

J: TRBJ1-1
V: TRBV19
CDR3: CASSMGTLNTEAFF

J: TRBJ2-2
V: TRBV12-3/TRBV12-4
CDR3: CASRDRGRTGELFF

J: TRBJ2-7
V: TRBV5-1
CDR3: CASSLGLAKNEQYF

J: TRBJ2-3
V: TRBV5-1
CDR3: CASSLQQSTDTQYF

J: TRBJ2-1
V: TRBV24-1
CDR3: CATSDLPTLTNNEQFF

J: TRBJ2-1
V: TRBV29-1
CDR3: CSVGWERPNEQFF

J: TRBJ2-1
V: TRBV24-1
CDR3: CATSPGFSSYNEQFF

J: TRBJ2-2
V: TRBV5-1
CDR3: CASSRTSGRSNGELFF

J: TRBJ2-7
V: TRBV4-1
CDR3: CASSQDYSEQYF

J: TRBJ2-5
V: TRBV12-3/TRBV12-4
CDR3: CASRLKGETQYF

J: TRBJ1-5
V: TRBV6-5
CDR3: CASGVNQPQHF

J: TRBJ2-1
V: TRBV6-2/TRBV6-3
CDR3: CASSQVTYNEQFF

J: TRBJ1-2
V: TRBV10-3
CDR3: CAISAAGIPEVYGYTF

J: TRBJ2-1
V: TRBV4-1
CDR3: CASTKDGNEQFF

J: TRBJ2-1
V: TRBV5-1
CDR3: CASSPGRRSSYNEQFF

J: TRBJ1-2
V: TRBV14
CDR3: CASSQRDSKYGYTF

J: TRBJ2-1
V: TRBV5-4
CDR3: CASSLEASEGNEQFF

J: TRBJ2-1
V: TRBV12-3/TRBV12-4
CDR3: CASRVRLREGLWNEQFF